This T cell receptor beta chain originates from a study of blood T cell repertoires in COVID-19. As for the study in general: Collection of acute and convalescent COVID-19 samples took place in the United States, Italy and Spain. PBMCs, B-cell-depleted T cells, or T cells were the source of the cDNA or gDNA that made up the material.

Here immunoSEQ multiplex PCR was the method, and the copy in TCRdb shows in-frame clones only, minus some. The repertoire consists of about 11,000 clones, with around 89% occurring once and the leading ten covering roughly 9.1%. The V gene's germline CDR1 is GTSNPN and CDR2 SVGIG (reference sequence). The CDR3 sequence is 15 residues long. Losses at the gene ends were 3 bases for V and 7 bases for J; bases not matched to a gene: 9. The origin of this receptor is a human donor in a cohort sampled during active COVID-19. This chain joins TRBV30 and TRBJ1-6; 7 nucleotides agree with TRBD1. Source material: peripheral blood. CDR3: CAWSDAGTENSPLHF. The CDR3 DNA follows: TGTGCCTGGAGCGACGCCGGGACAGAGAATTCACCCCTCCACTTT.